The sequence of this TCR beta chain was determined in a study of stem cell transplantation in POMP-related autoinflammatory disease. Study details: Pre-transplant patients had naive-skewed CD4+ T cells and few CD8+ T cells.

Assay used: immunoSEQ multiplex PCR; TCRdb lists only in-frame clones, some missing. This table holds around 10,000 clones, roughly 77% found once. After removal of 3 bases from V and 1 base from J, the junction contained 11 bases not matched to a gene. Germline loops: CDR1 SGHRS, CDR2 YFSETQ. This CDR3 has 19 residues. The origin of this receptor is a human patient with POMP-related autoinflammation and immune dysregulation (PRAID). Some T cells may be transferred from the graft donor. The source material was CD4+ T cells from PBMCs, sampled after stem cell transplantation. The rearrangement links TRBV5-1 to TRBJ2-1, with TRBD2 matching over 12 bases. CDR3 nucleotides: TGCGCCAGCAGCTCGAGGACTAGCGGGAACGAGGCGTCCTACAATGAGCAGTTCTTC. It encodes CASSSRTSGNEASYNEQFF.